Presented here are 26 T cell receptor beta chains from one specimen sequenced in a study of cytotoxic CD8 clonotypes in ibrutinib-treated CLL. Sequencing was performed with immunoSEQ multiplex PCR; in TCRdb, only in-frame clones are kept and a portion is missing. This sample has approximately 100,000 clones; approximately 78% occur once, and the top ten carry less than 35%. Source: PBMCs, taken after 12 months of ibrutinib treatment. All receptors come from a human donor with chronic lymphocytic leukemia.

The chain has TRBV6-4 and TRBJ2-2; D possibly matches TRBD1 or TRBD2 (5 bases each). This CDR3 has 17 residues. Between the trimmed V and J ends, which lost 8 bases and 0 bases, there was a span of 19 bases. CDR1 is MRHNA and CDR2 is SNTAGT in the germline V gene. DNA for the CDR3: TGTGCCAGCGCCTCCTATCAGGGAGAAACGAACACCGGGGAGCTGTTTTTT. Translating it yields CASASYQGETNTGELFF.

This chain uses TRBV6-6 with TRBJ2-2, with no clear D. The length of the CDR3 is 13 residues. Trimming removed 6 bases at V and 0 bases at J, with 5 bases between. The germline CDR1 and CDR2 sequences are MNHNY and SVGAGI (reference sequence). CDR3: CASRVSNTGELFF. In DNA form, the CDR3 reads TGTGCCAGCAGAGTGTCGAACACCGGGGAGCTGTTTTTT.

The gene calls are TRBV14 and TRBJ2-7, with D perhaps TRBD1 (6 bases). V shed 5 bases and J shed 1 base, with 15 bases lying between them. CDR3 length: 15 residues. The germline V gene encodes CDR1 SGHDN and CDR2 FVKESK. The CDR3 region is CASSKLSTGSYEQYF. DNA of the CDR3: TGTGCCAGCAGCAAGCTTTCGACAGGATCCTACGAGCAGTACTTC.

The chain is built from TRBV5-1 and TRBJ2-7, with D perhaps TRBD1 or TRBD2 (5 bases each). V lost 0 bases and J lost 5, with 9 bases in between. The V gene's germline CDR1 is SGHRS and CDR2 YFSETQ. The CDR3 has 13 amino acids. The CDR3 region has the DNA TGCGCCAGCAGCTTGGGCGTGGGGGACGAGCAGTACTTC. Its translation is CASSLGVGDEQYF.

The CDR3 loop reads CASEGLRNTEAFF. The CDR3 bases are TGTGCCAGCGAGGGACTGAGGAACACTGAAGCTTTCTTT. The chain is built from TRBV2 and TRBJ1-1; TRBD1 is a possible D gene (5 bases). Per germline, CDR1 SNHLY and CDR2 FYNNEI. The CDR3 has 13 amino acids. The ends were cut back, 8 bases at V and 1 base at J, with 11 bases in the middle.

This chain links TRBV7-9 with TRBJ1-6, with TRBD1 matching over 10 bases. J was trimmed by 8 bases and V by 5 bases; bases with no gene match: 9. The CDR3 runs to 16 residues. Germline CDR1 SEHNR, CDR2 FQNEAQ (reference sequence). CDR3 coding DNA: TGTGCCAGCAGCCCATGGCGCGGGACAGGGGATTCACCCCTCCACTTT. It yields the protein CASSPWRGTGDSPLHF.

This clone was seen ten or more times. V and J are TRBV10-3 and TRBJ2-5; D possibly matches TRBD1 or TRBD2 (5 bases each). V was cut by 10 bases and J by 1 base, with 22 bases left in between. The CDR3 length is 16 residues. Germline V lookup: CDR1 ENHRY, CDR2 SYGVKD. CDR3 sequence reads: CASGAGPGTAQETQYF. CDR3 sequence (DNA): TGTGCCAGCGGAGCCGGCCCCGGGACGGCCCAAGAGACCCAGTACTTC.

The chain uses TRBV29-1 and TRBJ1-1, with 8 bases matching TRBD1. J was trimmed by 1 base and V by 8 bases; bases with no gene match: 6. Germline values: CDR1 SQVTM, CDR2 ANQGSEA. The CDR3 contains 13 residues. As DNA, the CDR3 is TGCAGCTTGGACAGGGAGCCGAACACTGAAGCTTTCTTT. Protein sequence: CSLDREPNTEAFF.

CDR3 sequence (DNA): TGTGCCTGGAGCAGAGGGGGACTCGACACAGATACGCAGTATTTT. Its protein product is CAWSRGGLDTDTQYF. The chain links TRBV30 to TRBJ2-3; the D gene could be TRBD1 or TRBD2 (6 bases each). Trimming removed 3 bases at V and 2 bases at J, with 15 bases between. Per the germline V gene, CDR1 is GTSNPN and CDR2 is SVGIG (reference sequence). This CDR3 contains 15 residues. The full variable domain, with the rest looked up from reference TRBV30 and TRBJ2-3, is SQTIHQWPATLVQPVGSPLSLECTVEGTSNPNLYWYRQAAGRGLQLLFYSVGIGQISSEVPQNLSASRPQDRQFILSSKKLLLSDSGFYLCAWSRGGLDTDTQYFGPGTRLTVL.

The chain combines TRBV27 with TRBJ2-2; 14 bases are shared with TRBD2. J gave up 8 bases and V 6 bases, and 2 bases lay outside the gene matches. This CDR3 comprises 14 residues. Germline V gene data show CDR1 as MNHEY and CDR2 as SMNVEV (reference sequence). The CDR3 region is CASRGLAGVGELFF. The CDR3 region has the DNA TGTGCCAGCAGGGGACTAGCGGGGGTTGGGGAGCTGTTTTTT.

The chain recombines TRBV11-2 with TRBJ1-1, with D possibly matching TRBD1 (5 bases). The germline V gene encodes CDR1 SGHAT and CDR2 FQNNGV. V dropped 1 base and J dropped 5 bases, with 11 bases sitting between them. The CDR3 has 14 residues. The CDR3 DNA sequence: TGTGCCAGCAGCTTAGGAGGGGATATAACTGAAGCTTTCTTT. Translating it yields CASSLGGDITEAFF.

The chain uses TRBV29-1 and TRBJ2-5; D gene uncertain. Germline-derived CDR1 and CDR2 are SQVTM and ANQGSEA. The CDR3 length is 12 residues. The V end was cut by 7 bases, the J end by 0 bases, with 9 bases between. The CDR3 protein is CSAVIDQETQYF. In DNA form, the CDR3 reads TGCAGCGCGGTAATCGACCAAGAGACCCAGTACTTC. Combining the CDR3 with reference TRBV29-1 and TRBJ2-5 gives the whole variable domain SAVISQKPSRDICQRGTSLTIQCQVDSQVTMMFWYRQQPGQSLTLIATANQGSEATYESGFVIDKFPISRPNLTFSTLTVSNMSPEDSSIYLCSAVIDQETQYFGPGTRLLVL.

V usage is TRBV11-3 and J usage is TRBJ1-1; D uncertain. The CDR3 contains 15 residues. Trimming took 4 bases from V and 0 from J, leaving 12 bases between them. Germline values: CDR1 SGHNT, CDR2 YENEEA. DNA of the CDR3: TGTGCCAGCAGCTCCCGCGGAGGGATGAACACTGAAGCTTTCTTT. Translated, it gives CASSSRGGMNTEAFF. The full variable domain, with the rest looked up from reference TRBV11-3 and TRBJ1-1, is EAGVVQSPRYKIIEKKQPVAFWCNPISGHNTLYWYLQNLGQGPELLIRYENEEAVDDSQLPKDRFSAERLKGVDSTLKIQPAELGDSAVYLCASSSRGGMNTEAFFGQGTRLTVV.

This chain links TRBV19 with TRBJ1-6; 8 bases line up with TRBD1. The J segment lost 6 bases and the V segment lost 3 bases, leaving 1 base of the junction unmatched. The CDR3 length is 14 residues. CDR1 and CDR2 from the germline V gene are LNHDA and SQIVND (reference sequence). In DNA, the CDR3 is TGTGCCAGTAGTATGACAGGGGTTAATTCACCCCTCCACTTT. Amino acids: CASSMTGVNSPLHF.

This clone was counted a few times. The chain carries TRBV7-8 and TRBJ2-1; 7 bases match TRBD2. The length of the CDR3 is 13 residues. The trim removed 5 bases at V and 3 bases at J, leaving 1 base unmatched. Germline CDR1 reads SGHVS; CDR2 reads FQNEAQ. The CDR3 loop is CASSRTSYNEQFF. The CDR3 nucleotides read TGTGCCAGCAGCCGGACTAGCTACAATGAGCAGTTCTTC.

The J gene is TRBJ2-5, the V gene TRBV29-1; either TRBD1 or TRBD2 may fit D (6 bases each). The CDR3 is 15 amino acids. V was pared by 7 bases and J by 5 bases, with 23 bases between. CDR1 is SQVTM, CDR2 ANQGSEA, per germline. The CDR3 DNA reads as TGCAGCGCCTACCCCCCCGGGGGCGAGTGGGAGACCCAGTACTTC. It yields the protein CSAYPPGGEWETQYF.

V is TRBV6-4 and J is TRBJ2-3; 8 bases map to TRBD2. Looked up from germline, CDR1 is MRHNA and CDR2 is SNTAGT. This CDR3 is 15 amino acids long. The V and J ends lost 4 bases and 6 bases, in that order; junction bases with no gene match: 9. The CDR3 coding sequence is TGTGCCAGCAGTGTACAGCGGGGGACCGGTGATACGCAGTATTTT. Residues: CASSVQRGTGDTQYF.

This chain joins TRBV7-9 and TRBJ1-4, with 7 bases that match TRBD1. The CDR3 covers 12 residues. Germline loops: CDR1 SEHNR, CDR2 FQNEAQ (reference sequence). J was trimmed by 8 bases and V by 5 bases; bases with no gene match: 2. Here the CDR3 DNA reads TGTGCCAGCAGCCAAGGGGGCGAAAAACTGTTTTTT. Protein: CASSQGGEKLFF.

The rearrangement links TRBV5-1 to TRBJ1-1; possible D gene TRBD1, 5 bases. The V end lost 0 bases, the J end lost 1 base, and 13 bases lay between the germline ends. The CDR3 has 16 amino acids. The germline V gene encodes CDR1 SGHRS and CDR2 YFSETQ. CDR3 coding DNA: TGCGCCAGCAGCTTGGCCCCCCAAGGGGCGAACACTGAAGCTTTCTTT. Its translation: CASSLAPQGANTEAFF.

J is TRBJ1-2 and V is TRBV30; D is ambiguous. The germline V gene encodes CDR1 GTSNPN and CDR2 SVGIG (reference sequence). The CDR3 extends over 13 amino acids. The V end was cut by 2 bases, the J end by 4 bases, with 11 bases between. CDR3: CAWSFGQAYGYTF. CDR3 in DNA: TGTGCCTGGAGTTTCGGGCAGGCCTATGGCTACACCTTC.

Comment on this clone: The sample contains more than one DNA sequence encoding this CDR3. This chain links TRBV30 with TRBJ1-5, with 7 bases fitting TRBD1. Germline V gene data show CDR1 as GTSNPN and CDR2 as SVGIG (reference sequence). The CDR3 sequence is 13 residues long. Trimming at V came to 1 base and at J to 7 bases, leaving 4 bases not matched to a gene. This CDR3 is CAWSAGGGQPQHF. The CDR3 coding sequence is TGTGCCTGGAGTGCAGGGGGTGGGCAGCCCCAGCATTTT.

The CDR3 region has the DNA TGTGCCAGCAGCGGGACAGGGGGCGTTAACACCGGGGAGCTGTTTTTT. The encoded protein is CASSGTGGVNTGELFF. The J gene is TRBJ2-2, the V gene TRBV7-3; TRBD1 agrees at 12 bases. Germline lookup yields CDR1 SGHTA and CDR2 FQGTGA. The V gene end was trimmed by 5 bases and the J gene end by 2 bases; junction bases not matched to a gene: 3. CDR3 length equals 16 residues.

As concerns this clone: Lacking the conserved final phenylalanine or tryptophan, this CDR3 likely reflects a read error. No DNA is shown, since the ends of the CDR3 on it are uncertain; the CDR3 is the one TCRdb lists. The chain has TRBV10-1 and TRBJ2-7; TRBD1, as called in the table, went unchecked against the DNA. Germline CDR1 WNHNN, CDR2 SYGVQD (reference sequence). The CDR3 is 11 residues long, counting both termini. The CDR3 spells CASSESSRIRG.

This clone was seen a handful of times. The gene calls are TRBV7-2 and TRBJ1-2, with unresolved D. Germline V gene lookup returns CDR1 SGHTA and CDR2 FQGNSA. V gave up 4 bases and J gave up 2 bases, with 11 bases separating them. The CDR3 has 14 residues. The CDR3 bases are TGTGCCAGCAGCTCTTGGATAGCGAACTATGGCTACACCTTC. Its translation is CASSSWIANYGYTF.

The rearrangement links TRBV30 to TRBJ2-7, with unresolved D. The V and J ends lost 4 bases and 1 base respectively, with 8 bases between them. The length of the CDR3 is 12 residues. In germline, CDR1 is GTSNPN, CDR2 SVGIG (reference sequence). The CDR3 region has the DNA TGTGCCTGGATGGGTACTTCCTACGAGCAGTACTTC. Protein: CAWMGTSYEQYF.

This chain links TRBV19 with TRBJ2-2; D may correspond to TRBD1 or TRBD2 (5 bases each). There are 15 residues in the CDR3. The ends were cut back, 1 base at V and 5 bases at J, with 11 bases in the middle. Germline V lookup: CDR1 LNHDA, CDR2 SQIVND (reference sequence). The CDR3 DNA follows: TGTGCCAGTAGTATAGTGGGACGGCTTACCGGGGAGCTGTTTTTT. Its translation is CASSIVGRLTGELFF.